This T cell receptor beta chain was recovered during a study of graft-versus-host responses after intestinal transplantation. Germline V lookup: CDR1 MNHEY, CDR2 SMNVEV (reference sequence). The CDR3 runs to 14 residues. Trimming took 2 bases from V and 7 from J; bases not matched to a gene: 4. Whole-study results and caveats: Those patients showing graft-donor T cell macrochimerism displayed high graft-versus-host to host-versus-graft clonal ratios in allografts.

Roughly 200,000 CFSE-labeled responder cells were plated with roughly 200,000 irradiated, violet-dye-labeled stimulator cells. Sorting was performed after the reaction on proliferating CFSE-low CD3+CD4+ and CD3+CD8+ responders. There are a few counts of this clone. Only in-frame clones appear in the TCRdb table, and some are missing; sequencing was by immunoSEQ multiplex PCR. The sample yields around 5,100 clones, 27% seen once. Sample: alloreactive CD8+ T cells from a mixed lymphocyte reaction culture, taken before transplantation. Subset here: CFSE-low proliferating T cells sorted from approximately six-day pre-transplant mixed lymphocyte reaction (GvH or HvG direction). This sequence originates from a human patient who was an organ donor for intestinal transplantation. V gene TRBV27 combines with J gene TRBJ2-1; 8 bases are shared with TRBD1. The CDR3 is CASSLGTGGNEQFF. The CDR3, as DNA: TGTGCCAGCAGTTTAGGGACAGGCGGGAATGAGCAGTTCTTC.